This T cell receptor (beta chain) is from a study of T cell clonality in common variable immunodeficiency. Study-level findings and limits: In common variable immunodeficiency, TCR beta chains reportedly carried fewer deletions and N-nucleotide insertions. CVID subjects had higher TCRbeta clonality than healthy controls, most marked in about a third.

Reduced serum IgG, IgA and/or IgM plus specific antibody deficiency defined CVID. CVID subjects were neither ill nor on immunomodulatory or immunosuppressive medication at sampling. Many counts were recorded for this clone. Its antigen is currently unknown. The CDR3 goes on 3 residues after the read ends, and that part is filled in from the germline J gene. The CDR3 loop spans 12 amino acids. Per germline, CDR1 GTSNPN and CDR2 SVGIG (reference sequence). Between the trimmed V and J ends, which lost 0 bases and 9 bases, there was a span of 9 bases. Using immunoSEQ multiplex PCR, the repertoire was profiled, and TCRdb retains in-frame clones only, with some absent. The sample has 25,000 to 30,000 clones, none seen only once.

The source material was peripheral blood mononuclear cells. The chain couples TRBV30 to TRBJ2-1; perhaps TRBD1 as D (5 bases). The source is a human donor with common variable immunodeficiency. The CDR3: CAWSVWGGEQFF. The covered CDR3 bases are TGTGCCTGGAGTGTCTGGGGCGGTGAG. Supplemented by reference TRBV30 and TRBJ2-1, the full variable domain reads SQTIHQWPATLVQPVGSPLSLECTVEGTSNPNLYWYRQAAGRGLQLLFYSVGIGQISSEVPQNLSASRPQDRQFILSSKKLLLSDSGFYLCAWSVWGGEQFFGPGTRLTVL.